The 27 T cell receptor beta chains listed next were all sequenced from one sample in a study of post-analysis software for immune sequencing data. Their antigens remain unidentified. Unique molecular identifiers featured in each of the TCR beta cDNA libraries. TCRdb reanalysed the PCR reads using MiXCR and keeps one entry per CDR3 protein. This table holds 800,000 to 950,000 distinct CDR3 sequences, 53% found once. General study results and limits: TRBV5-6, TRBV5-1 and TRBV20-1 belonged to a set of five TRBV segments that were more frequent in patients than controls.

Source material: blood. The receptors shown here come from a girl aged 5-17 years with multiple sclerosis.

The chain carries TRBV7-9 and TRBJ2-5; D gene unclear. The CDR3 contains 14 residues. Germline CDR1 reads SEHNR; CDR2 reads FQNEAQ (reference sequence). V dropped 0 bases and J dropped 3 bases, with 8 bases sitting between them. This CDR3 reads CASSLAVGKETQYF. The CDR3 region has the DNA TGTGCCAGCAGCTTAGCGGTGGGAAAAGAGACCCAGTACTTC. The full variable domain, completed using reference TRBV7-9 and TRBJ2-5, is DTGVSQNPRHKITKRGQNVTFRCDPISEHNRLYWYRQTLGQGPEFLTYFQNEAQLEKSRLLSDRFSAERPKGSFSTLEIQRTEQGDSAMYLCASSLAVGKETQYFGPGTRLLVL.

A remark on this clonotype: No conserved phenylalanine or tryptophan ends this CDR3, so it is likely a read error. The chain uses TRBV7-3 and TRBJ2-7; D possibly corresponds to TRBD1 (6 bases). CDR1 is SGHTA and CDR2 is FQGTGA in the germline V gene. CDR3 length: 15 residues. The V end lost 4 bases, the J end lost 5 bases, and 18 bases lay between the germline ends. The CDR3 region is CASSSQLTGIDEQYL. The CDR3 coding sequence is TGTGCCAGCAGCTCCCAACTTACAGGGATCGACGAGCAGTACCTC.

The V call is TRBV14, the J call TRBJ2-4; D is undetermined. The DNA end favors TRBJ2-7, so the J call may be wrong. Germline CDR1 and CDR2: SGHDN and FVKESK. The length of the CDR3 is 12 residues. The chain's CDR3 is CASSHPLVEQYF. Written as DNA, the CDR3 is TGTGCCAGCAGCCATCCCCTGGTCGAGCAGTACTTC.

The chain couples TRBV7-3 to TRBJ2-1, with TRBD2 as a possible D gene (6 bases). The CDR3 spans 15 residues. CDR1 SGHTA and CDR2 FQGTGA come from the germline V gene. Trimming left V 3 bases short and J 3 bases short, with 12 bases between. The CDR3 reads CASSLAGRNYNEQFF. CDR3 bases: TGTGCCAGCAGCTTGGCGGGGCGAAACTACAATGAGCAGTTCTTC.

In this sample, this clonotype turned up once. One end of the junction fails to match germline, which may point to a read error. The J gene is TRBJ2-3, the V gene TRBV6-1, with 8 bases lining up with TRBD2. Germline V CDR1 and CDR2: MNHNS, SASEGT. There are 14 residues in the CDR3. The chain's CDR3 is CANSRMGLGDTQYF. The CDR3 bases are TGTGCCAACAGTCGAATGGGACTAGGAGATACGCAGTATTTT.

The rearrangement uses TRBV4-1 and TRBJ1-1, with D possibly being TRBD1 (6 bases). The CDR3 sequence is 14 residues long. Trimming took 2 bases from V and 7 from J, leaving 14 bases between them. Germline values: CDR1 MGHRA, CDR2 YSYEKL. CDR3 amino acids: CASSQRQAPSEAFF. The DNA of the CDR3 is TGCGCCAGCAGCCAAAGACAGGCCCCGAGTGAAGCTTTCTTT.

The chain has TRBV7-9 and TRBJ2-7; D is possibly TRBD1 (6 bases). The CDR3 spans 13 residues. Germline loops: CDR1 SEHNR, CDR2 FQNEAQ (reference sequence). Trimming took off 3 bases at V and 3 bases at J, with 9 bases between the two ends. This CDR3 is CASSFPQGYEQYF. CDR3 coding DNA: TGTGCCAGCAGCTTCCCACAGGGCTACGAGCAGTACTTC.

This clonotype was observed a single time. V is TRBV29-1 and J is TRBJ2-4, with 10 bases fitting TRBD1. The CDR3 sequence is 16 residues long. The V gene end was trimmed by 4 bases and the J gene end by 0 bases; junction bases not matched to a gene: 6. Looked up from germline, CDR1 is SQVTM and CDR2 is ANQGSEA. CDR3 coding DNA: TGCAGCGTTGGCCGCGACAGGGGGCTAGCCAAAAACATTCAGTACTTC. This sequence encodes CSVGRDRGLAKNIQYF.

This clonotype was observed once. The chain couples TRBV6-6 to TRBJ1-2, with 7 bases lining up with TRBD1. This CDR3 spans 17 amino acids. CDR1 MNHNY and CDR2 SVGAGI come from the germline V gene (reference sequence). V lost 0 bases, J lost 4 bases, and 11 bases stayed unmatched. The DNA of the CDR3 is TGTGCCAGCAGTTACTCGAATCAAGGGGGCGAAGGCTATGGCTACACCTTC. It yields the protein CASSYSNQGGEGYGYTF.

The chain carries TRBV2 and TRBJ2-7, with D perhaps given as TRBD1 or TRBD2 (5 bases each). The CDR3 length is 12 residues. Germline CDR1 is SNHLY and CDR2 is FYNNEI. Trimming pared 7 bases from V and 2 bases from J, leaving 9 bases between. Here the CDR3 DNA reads TGTGCCAGCAAACAGGAGGCCTACGAGCAGTACTTC. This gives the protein CASKQEAYEQYF.

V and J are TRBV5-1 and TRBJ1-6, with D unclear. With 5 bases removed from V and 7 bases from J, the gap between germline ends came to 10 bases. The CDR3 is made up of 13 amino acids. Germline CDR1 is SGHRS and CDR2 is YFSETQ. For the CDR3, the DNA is TGCGCCAGCAGAGATAGGTCCAATTCACCCCTCCACTTT. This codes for CASRDRSNSPLHF. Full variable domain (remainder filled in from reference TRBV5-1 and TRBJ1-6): KAGVTQTPRYLIKTRGQQVTLSCSPISGHRSVSWYQQTPGQGLQFLFEYFSETQRNKGNFPGRFSGRQFSNSRSEMNVSTLELGDSALYLCASRDRSNSPLHFGNGTRLTVT.

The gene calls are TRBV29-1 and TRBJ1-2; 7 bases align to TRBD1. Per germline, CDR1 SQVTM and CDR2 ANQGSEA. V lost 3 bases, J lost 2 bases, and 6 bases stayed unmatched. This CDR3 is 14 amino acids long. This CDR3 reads CSVDPTGPNYGYTF. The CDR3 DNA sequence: TGCAGCGTTGACCCGACAGGGCCCAACTATGGCTACACCTTC.

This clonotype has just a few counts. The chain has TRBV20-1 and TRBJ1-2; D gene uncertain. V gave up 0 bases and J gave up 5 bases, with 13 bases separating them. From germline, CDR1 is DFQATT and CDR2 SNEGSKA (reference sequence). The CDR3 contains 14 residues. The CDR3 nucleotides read TGCAGTGCTAGAGAGGAGGGTTCCTATTATGGCTACACCTTC. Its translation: CSAREEGSYYGYTF.

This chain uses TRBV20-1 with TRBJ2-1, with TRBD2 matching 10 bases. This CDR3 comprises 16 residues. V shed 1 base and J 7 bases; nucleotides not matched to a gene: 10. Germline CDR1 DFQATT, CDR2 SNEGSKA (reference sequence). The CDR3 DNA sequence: TGCAGTGCTAGAGGGGGGGAGCGGGAGGGCCATAATGAGCAGTTCTTC. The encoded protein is CSARGGEREGHNEQFF.

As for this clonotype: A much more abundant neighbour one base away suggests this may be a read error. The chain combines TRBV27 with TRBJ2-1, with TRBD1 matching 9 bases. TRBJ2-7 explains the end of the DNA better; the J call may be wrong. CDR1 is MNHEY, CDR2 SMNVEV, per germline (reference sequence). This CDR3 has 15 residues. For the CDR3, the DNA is TGTGCCAGCAGTCCGCCGGGACAGGGTTACAATGAGCAGTACTTC. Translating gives CASSPPGQGYNEQYF.

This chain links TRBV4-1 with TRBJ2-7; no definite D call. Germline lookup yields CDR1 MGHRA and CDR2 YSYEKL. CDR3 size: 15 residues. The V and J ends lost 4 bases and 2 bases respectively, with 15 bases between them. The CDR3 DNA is TGCGCCAGCAGCCTTCTGCCGGGCCCCGCCTACGAGCAGTACTTC. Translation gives CASSLLPGPAYEQYF.

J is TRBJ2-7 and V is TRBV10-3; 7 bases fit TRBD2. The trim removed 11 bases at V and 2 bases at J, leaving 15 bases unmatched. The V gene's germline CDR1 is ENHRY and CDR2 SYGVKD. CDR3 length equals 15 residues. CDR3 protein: CALRGERDSPYEQYF. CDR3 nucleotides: TGTGCCCTCCGTGGTGAGCGGGACTCGCCCTACGAGCAGTACTTC.

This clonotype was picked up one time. The CDR3 reads CASSGGRATYEQYF. The CDR3 DNA reads TGTGCCAGCAGCGGGGGTCGAGCGACCTACGAGCAGTACTTC. The chain joins TRBV7-8 to TRBJ2-7; D possibly uses TRBD1 or TRBD2 (5 bases each). Germline V CDR1 and CDR2: SGHVS, FQNEAQ. CDR3 length equals 14 residues. The V end was cut by 5 bases, the J end by 2 bases, with 13 bases between. The full variable domain, in which reference TRBV7-8 and TRBJ2-7 provide the parts outside the CDR3, is GAGVSQSPRYKVAKRGQDVALRCDPISGHVSLFWYQQALGQGPEFLTYFQNEAQLDKSGLPSDRFFAERPEGSVSTLKIQRTQQEDSAVYLCASSGGRATYEQYFGPGTRLTVT.

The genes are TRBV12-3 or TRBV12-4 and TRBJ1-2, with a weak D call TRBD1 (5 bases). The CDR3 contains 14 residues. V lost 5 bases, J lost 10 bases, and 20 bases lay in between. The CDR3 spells CASSAGTAYGSYTF. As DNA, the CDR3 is TGTGCCAGCAGTGCCGGGACCGCTTATGGATCCTACACCTTC.

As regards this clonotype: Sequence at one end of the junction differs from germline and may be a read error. The DNA for the CDR3 is TGCAGTGCAAGAGGGACAGGGGTCGGTTACACCGGGGAGCTGTTTTTT. Amino acid sequence: CSARGTGVGYTGELFF. The chain links TRBV20-1 to TRBJ2-2; 10 nucleotides align to TRBD1. This CDR3 comprises 16 residues. Germline V lookup: CDR1 DFQATT, CDR2 SNEGSKA (reference sequence).

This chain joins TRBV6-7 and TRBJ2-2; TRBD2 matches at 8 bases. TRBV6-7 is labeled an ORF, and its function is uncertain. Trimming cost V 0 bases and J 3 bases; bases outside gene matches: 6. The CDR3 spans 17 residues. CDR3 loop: CASSYSVASGYTGELFF. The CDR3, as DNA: TGTGCCAGCAGTTACTCGGTGGCTAGCGGGTACACCGGGGAGCTGTTTTTT.

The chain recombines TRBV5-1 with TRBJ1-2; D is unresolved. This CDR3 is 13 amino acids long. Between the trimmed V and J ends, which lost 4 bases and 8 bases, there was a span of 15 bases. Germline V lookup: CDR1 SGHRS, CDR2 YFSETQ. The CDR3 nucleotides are TGCGCCAGCAGCGATCCGGGAATGGGAGGCTACACCTTC. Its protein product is CASSDPGMGGYTF.

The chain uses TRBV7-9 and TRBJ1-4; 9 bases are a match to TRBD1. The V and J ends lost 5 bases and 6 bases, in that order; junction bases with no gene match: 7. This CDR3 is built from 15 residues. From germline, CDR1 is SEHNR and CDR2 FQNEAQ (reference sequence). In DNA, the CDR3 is TGTGCCAGCAGCCCGGGACAGGGCTTCTATGAAAAACTGTTTTTT. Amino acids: CASSPGQGFYEKLFF.

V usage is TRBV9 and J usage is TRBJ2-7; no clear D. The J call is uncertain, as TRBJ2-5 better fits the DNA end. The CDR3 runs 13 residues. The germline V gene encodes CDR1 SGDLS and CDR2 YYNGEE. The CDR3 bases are TGTGCCAGCAGCGTTCAGAACCAAGAGACCCAGTACTTC. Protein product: CASSVQNQETQYF.

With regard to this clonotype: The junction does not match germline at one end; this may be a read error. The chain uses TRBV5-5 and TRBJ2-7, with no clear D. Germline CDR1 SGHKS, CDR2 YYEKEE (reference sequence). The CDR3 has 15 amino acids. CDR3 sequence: CASSLERVPSDEQYF. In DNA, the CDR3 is TGTGCCAGCAGCTTGGAAAGGGTACCCTCCGACGAGCAGTACTTC.

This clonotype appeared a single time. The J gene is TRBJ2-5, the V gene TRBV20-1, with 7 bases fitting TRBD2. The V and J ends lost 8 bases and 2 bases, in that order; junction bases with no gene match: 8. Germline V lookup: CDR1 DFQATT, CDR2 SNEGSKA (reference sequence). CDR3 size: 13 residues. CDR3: CSSGGSGQETQYF. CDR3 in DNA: TGCAGTTCGGGCGGGAGCGGACAAGAGACCCAGTACTTC.

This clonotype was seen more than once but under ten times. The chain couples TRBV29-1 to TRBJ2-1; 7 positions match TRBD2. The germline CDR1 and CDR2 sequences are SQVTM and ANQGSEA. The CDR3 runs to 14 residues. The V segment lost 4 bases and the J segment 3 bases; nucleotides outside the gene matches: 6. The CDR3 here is CSVAVLAVYNEQFF. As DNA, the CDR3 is TGCAGCGTTGCTGTGCTAGCGGTCTACAATGAGCAGTTCTTC.